Shown below are 21 T cell receptor beta chains from a single sample sequenced in a study of CD8 T cells in Susac syndrome. An amount of RNA that ranged from roughly 0.45 to 1 ug was reverse transcribed with random hexamers. TCRdb recomputed calls from the immunoSEQ multiplex PCR reads with MiXCR, one row per CDR3 protein. The sample carries 160,000 or so distinct CDR3 sequences, approximately 94% recorded once. The sequenced sample was CD8+ T cells from PBMCs. These receptors were obtained from a human donor with multiple sclerosis.

The genes are TRBV7-9 and TRBJ1-1; D uncertain. V shed 4 bases and J shed 11 bases, with 11 bases lying between them. The length of the CDR3 is 11 residues. Germline V gene sequence: CDR1 SEHNR, CDR2 FQNEAQ (reference sequence). CDR3 sequence reads: CASSSRPGAFF. The CDR3 nucleotides are TGTGCCAGCAGCTCGCGCCCCGGGGCTTTCTTT.

The V gene is TRBV28, the J gene TRBJ2-5; 9 nucleotides match TRBD1. Germline values: CDR1 MDHEN, CDR2 SYDVKM. This CDR3 contains 15 residues. The J segment lost 1 base and the V segment lost 7 bases, leaving 7 bases of the junction unmatched. The CDR3 bases are TGTGCCAGCACGTCCCGGGACAGGGCCCAAGAGACCCAGTACTTC. Translating it yields CASTSRDRAQETQYF.

This clonotype was observed a single time. The CDR3 DNA reads TGCAGTGCTAGAGCCCGGGCCTACGAGCAGTACTTC. Its translation is CSARARAYEQYF. V gene TRBV20-1 combines with J gene TRBJ2-7; D not certain. CDR3 length equals 12 residues. The germline V gene encodes CDR1 DFQATT and CDR2 SNEGSKA (reference sequence). V was cut by 1 base and J by 2 bases, with 6 bases left in between.

This clonotype was recorded only once. This rearrangement joins TRBV29-1 to TRBJ2-7; 9 nucleotides align to TRBD1. CDR1 and CDR2 from the germline V gene are SQVTM and ANQGSEA. The CDR3 has 14 amino acids. V trimming: 6 bases; J trimming: 4 bases; junction bases outside the gene matches: 10. The CDR3 sequence: CSVGDRAELYEQYF. Written as DNA, the CDR3 is TGCAGCGTCGGGGACAGGGCGGAATTATACGAGCAGTACTTC.

The chain employs TRBV7-9 and TRBJ2-7; no reliable D call. The germline V gene has CDR1 SEHNR and CDR2 FQNEAQ (reference sequence). The CDR3 loop spans 16 amino acids. Trimming shortened V by 5 bases and J by 3 bases, and 20 bases separated the two germline ends. The CDR3 reads CASSPPGPNRLYEQYF. In DNA, the CDR3 is TGTGCCAGCAGCCCTCCAGGCCCGAATCGGCTCTACGAGCAGTACTTC.

The CDR3 loop reads CASSLWTGGNEKLFF. In nucleotides, the CDR3 is TGTGCCAGCAGTTTATGGACAGGGGGTAATGAAAAACTGTTTTTT. The V call is TRBV27, the J call TRBJ1-4; TRBD1 matches at 10 bases. Unmatched junction bases numbered 0, after V lost 1 base and J lost 4 bases. Germline CDR1 MNHEY, CDR2 SMNVEV (reference sequence). There are 15 residues in the CDR3.

This clonotype occurred once. The CDR3 DNA follows: TGTGCCAGCAGTACGTCCTGGGACGAGCAGTACTTC. Translating gives CASSTSWDEQYF. V is TRBV28 and J is TRBJ2-7, with D unclear. Germline lookup yields CDR1 MDHEN and CDR2 SYDVKM. The germline V and J ends were trimmed by 5 bases and 5 bases, with 10 bases remaining between them. This CDR3 is 12 amino acids long.

V is TRBV12-3 or TRBV12-4 and J is TRBJ1-2; D is perhaps TRBD1 (5 bases). The CDR3 is 15 amino acids. V dropped 3 bases and J dropped 4 bases, with 15 bases sitting between them. The CDR3 DNA follows: TGTGCCAGCAGTTTGGGTAGGACACTGGTCTATGGCTACACCTTC. Amino acids: CASSLGRTLVYGYTF.

The chain is built from TRBV20-1 and TRBJ2-7; D unclear. V gave up 6 bases and J gave up 1 base, with 16 bases separating them. The germline gives CDR1 DFQATT, CDR2 SNEGSKA (reference sequence). The CDR3 consists of 14 residues. CDR3 bases: TGCAGTGCATGGCCCAGCACGGTTTCCTACGAGCAGTACTTC. Its protein is CSAWPSTVSYEQYF.

The CDR3 region has the DNA TGTGCCAGCAGCCCCCGACAGTCGGATTTCTTT. Residues: CASSPRQSDFF. The chain uses TRBV7-9 and TRBJ1-1; weak D call: TRBD1 (5 bases). CDR1 SEHNR and CDR2 FQNEAQ come from the germline V gene (reference sequence). The CDR3 contains 11 residues. Trimming removed 5 bases from V and 13 bases from J, with 14 bases in between.

V is TRBV29-1 and J is TRBJ1-5; 10 bases align to TRBD1. V lost 4 bases to trimming and J lost 4 bases; unmatched junction nucleotides: 4. CDR1 and CDR2 from the germline V gene are SQVTM and ANQGSEA. CDR3 length: 14 amino acids. The CDR3 sequence is CSVGGTGANQPQHF. CDR3 coding DNA: TGCAGCGTTGGGGGGACAGGGGCTAATCAGCCCCAGCATTTT.

The chain recombines TRBV6-2 or TRBV6-3 with TRBJ1-2; D unresolved. V lost 7 bases and J 3 bases, leaving 15 bases between the germline ends. There are 14 residues in the CDR3. Germline CDR1 reads MNHEY; CDR2 reads SVGEGT. The CDR3 DNA reads TGTGCCAGCACCTGGGAAGAACACTACTATGGCTACACCTTC. This gives the protein CASTWEEHYYGYTF.

The chain joins TRBV2 to TRBJ2-4; the D gene could be TRBD1 or TRBD2 (5 bases each). Germline CDR1 and CDR2: SNHLY and FYNNEI. This CDR3 is 18 amino acids long. Trimming took off 4 bases at V and 0 bases at J, with 19 bases between the two ends. CDR3 amino acids: CASSATLRGTLAKNIQYF. The CDR3, as DNA: TGTGCCAGCAGTGCCACCCTACGAGGGACGTTAGCCAAAAACATTCAGTACTTC.

The V call is TRBV25-1, the J call TRBJ1-1; TRBD1 matches 8 bases. The germline CDR1 and CDR2 sequences are MGHDK and SYGVNS. This CDR3 comprises 14 residues. V was clipped by 7 bases and J by 0 bases; unmatched bases: 4. DNA for the CDR3: TGTGCCAGCACTCGACAGGGGATGAACACTGAAGCTTTCTTT. Its protein is CASTRQGMNTEAFF.

CDR3 residues: CASSPQQGDYGYTF. CDR3 DNA sequence: TGTGCCAGCAGCCCTCAGCAGGGCGACTATGGCTACACCTTC. The chain is built from TRBV4-2 and TRBJ1-2; D is possibly TRBD1 (5 bases). The CDR3 is 14 amino acids. Germline-derived CDR1 and CDR2 are LGHNA and YNFKEQ. The V end lost 4 bases, the J end lost 3 bases, and 12 bases lay between the germline ends.

The rearrangement uses TRBV4-1 and TRBJ2-7, with a possible D match to TRBD1 (6 bases). Germline V gene data show CDR1 as MGHRA and CDR2 as YSYEKL. Trimming cost V 0 bases and J 3 bases, with 9 bases left between them. The CDR3 consists of 14 residues. CDR3 residues: CASSQEDSYYEQYF. The CDR3 nucleotides read TGCGCCAGCAGCCAAGAGGACAGCTACTACGAGCAGTACTTC.

The chain employs TRBV7-9 and TRBJ2-3; 9 positions agree with TRBD1. Germline trimming cut 9 bases from V and 0 bases from J; bases unmatched to any gene: 4. Germline values: CDR1 SEHNR, CDR2 FQNEAQ (reference sequence). This CDR3 is built from 14 residues. CDR3 DNA sequence: TGTGCCAGTCCCGACAGGGGGAGCACAGATACGCAGTATTTT. Its translation: CASPDRGSTDTQYF.

V and J are TRBV27 and TRBJ2-4; possible D gene TRBD1, 6 bases. Trimming took 8 bases from V and 9 from J, leaving 14 bases between them. The V gene's germline CDR1 is MNHEY and CDR2 SMNVEV (reference sequence). This CDR3 has 12 residues. CDR3 sequence (DNA): TGTGCCAGCTCTACAGGGCGGTCCATTCAGTACTTC. This encodes CASSTGRSIQYF.

This chain joins TRBV5-6 and TRBJ1-2; D remains unclear. Trimming removed 0 bases from V and 6 bases from J, with 6 bases in between. Germline assignment: CDR1 SGHDT and CDR2 YYEEEE. This CDR3 is built from 12 residues. The CDR3 DNA reads as TGTGCCAGCAGCTTGGCGGGGAATGGCTACACCTTC. Protein: CASSLAGNGYTF.

This clonotype showed up just once. This sequence joins TRBV7-9 and TRBJ2-7, with 9 bases fitting TRBD1. The ends lost 5 bases at V and 2 bases at J; junction bases unmatched: 10. Germline V CDR1 and CDR2: SEHNR, FQNEAQ (reference sequence). The CDR3 sequence is 16 residues long. The CDR3 sequence is CASSKTGTGNPYEQYF. Written as DNA, the CDR3 is TGTGCCAGCAGCAAGACCGGGACAGGGAACCCCTACGAGCAGTACTTC.

J is TRBJ1-3 and V is TRBV12-5; no clear D. Between the trimmed V and J ends, which lost 7 bases and 0 bases, there was a span of 10 bases. Looked up from germline, CDR1 is LGHNT and CDR2 is FRNRAP. This CDR3 has 14 amino acids. CDR3 nucleotide sequence: TGTGCTAGTGCGACACCCGGCTCTGGAAACACCATATATTTT. It is translated as CASATPGSGNTIYF. The variable domain in full, with the rest retrieved from reference TRBV12-5 and TRBJ1-3, is DARVTQTPRHKVTEMGQEVTMRCQPILGHNTVFWYRQTMMQGLELLAYFRNRAPLDDSGMPKDRFSAEMPDATLATLKIQPSEPRDSAVYFCASATPGSGNTIYFGEGSWLTVV.